This T cell receptor (beta chain) is from a study of beta chain features in type 1 diabetes. Comment on this clone: The antigen remains undetermined.

The sequenced template was cDNA made from the entire isolated RNA. The table came from immunoSEQ multiplex PCR; TCRdb's copy has only in-frame clones and leaves some out. In the table there are 680,000 or so clones, under 15% of which are singletons. Findings of the study overall: Patients with type 1 diabetes showed fewer VDJ junction insertions and more deletions. In these data, an HLA type influence on TCRB rearrangement remained unresolved. PCR could preferentially amplify shorter templates, alike in patients and controls. When Type 1 diabetes patients were examined, their TCRB CDR3s proved moderately but significantly shorter in all four CD4+ subsets.

The J segment lost 3 bases and the V segment lost 5 bases, leaving 9 bases of the junction unmatched. This CDR3 is 14 amino acids long. Germline V CDR1 and CDR2: SQVTM, ANQGSEA. CD45RO/CCR7/CD25/CD127/CD95/CD27 separated CD4+ naive, central memory, regulatory and stem cell-like memory cells by sorting. The sequence was collected from a man aged 18 to 29 with type 1 diabetes. The gene calls are TRBV29-1 and TRBJ1-1; the match to TRBD1 covers 7 bases. The sample was naive CD4+ T cells from blood. The CDR3: CSVRPTGTDTEAFF. CDR3 nucleotides: TGCAGCGTTCGTCCGACAGGGACAGACACTGAAGCTTTCTTT. The complete variable domain, with remaining parts taken from reference TRBV29-1 and TRBJ1-1, reads SAVISQKPSRDICQRGTSLTIQCQVDSQVTMMFWYRQQPGQSLTLIATANQGSEATYESGFVIDKFPISRPNLTFSTLTVSNMSPEDSSIYLCSVRPTGTDTEAFFGQGTRLTVV.